The T cell receptor beta chain under discussion was sequenced for a study of patients and donors after allogeneic stem cell transplantation. The CDR3 consists of 16 residues. Germline lookup yields CDR1 MNHEY and CDR2 SVGEGT. Losses at the gene ends were 2 bases for V and 4 bases for J; bases not matched to a gene: 8. This clonotype occurred a few times. TCRdb re-derived calls from the RT-PCR reads in MiXCR, one entry per CDR3 protein. Among approximately 220,000 distinct CDR3 sequences listed, 38% were seen once. The sequence was collected from a human donor who was either an allogeneic HSCT recipient or a stem cell or donor lymphocyte infusion donor (not recorded which). It is not recorded whose cells these are; they may come from a transplant donor. The specimen sequenced was blood, either unsorted or a sorted T cell fraction (not recorded which). V gene TRBV6-2 or TRBV6-3 combines with J gene TRBJ1-5; 7 bases fit TRBD1. CDR3 DNA sequence: TGTGCCAGCAGTTACAGGGGGAGGGGGCTAAATCAGCCCCAGCATTTT. Translated, it gives CASSYRGRGLNQPQHF.